The sequence of this T cell receptor beta chain was determined in a study of blood T cell repertoires in COVID-19. Overall study context: Researchers got acute and convalescent COVID-19 samples from the United States, Italy and Spain. T cells, B-cell-depleted T cells, or PBMCs provided the cDNA or gDNA that served as material.

Original processing notes: Reference gene primer amplification in the assay estimated nucleated cell counts. Data came from immunoSEQ multiplex PCR; TCRdb stores just in-frame clones and leaves some out. V and J calls and clone size follow that table, whereas D and trimming were derived from the DNA. This sample has fewer than 200,000 clones, with approximately 87% found just once. With 5 bases removed from V and 2 bases from J, the gap between germline ends came to 7 bases. Germline CDR1 is GTSNPN and CDR2 is SVGIG (reference sequence). CDR3 length: 12 residues. V and J are TRBV30 and TRBJ1-3, with D possibly being TRBD1 (6 bases). The TCR originated in a woman in her 70s with COVID-19, enrolled during active disease. The specimen was peripheral blood. This CDR3 is CAWGTTGNTIYF. The CDR3, as DNA: TGTGCCTGGGGGACAACTGGAAACACCATATATTTT.